Presented here are 5 T cell receptor beta chains from one specimen sequenced in a study of T-cell reconstitution after alpha-beta-depleted transplantation in children (dated by TCRdb to the mid-2010s). Libraries were made using PCR. The listed sequencing device is Illumina HiSeq 2500. TCR library preparation used molecular barcoding, with unique molecular identifiers applied to normalize quantification of the TCRbeta repertoire. The public reads were reanalyzed by TCRdb: fastp trimming at Q25, MiXCR alignment, in-frame beta chains only. CDR3 protein duplicates are merged, each entry listing the most common genes and DNA. The sample has roughly 570,000 distinct CDR3 sequences on record, 25% to 30% of them singletons. 36% of the sample rests with the top ten. The intended sense of this specimen's treatment or condition label: allogeneic hematopoietic cell transplantation with graft depleted of TCRalphabeta T cells and CD19 B cells.

Specimen: PBMCs, collected before TCRalphabeta/CD19-depleted stem cell transplant. These receptors all stem from a boy in the first two years of life with Wiskott-Aldrich syndrome, due to receive a stem cell transplant.

CDR3 nucleotide sequence: TGCAGTGCTAGAGTCAGAACGACAGGTTACGAGCAGTACTTC. It codes for CSARVRTTGYEQYF. This rearrangement joins TRBV20-1 to TRBJ2-7, with TRBD1 as a possible D gene (6 bases). The germline CDR1 and CDR2 sequences are DFQATT and SNEGSKA (reference sequence). Trimming left V 1 base short and J 4 bases short, with 14 bases between. The CDR3 is made up of 14 amino acids.

This clonotype showed up just a few times. The V and J genes are TRBV20-1 and TRBJ1-2; 7 bases align to TRBD1. V lost 6 bases and J lost 8; bases outside the gene matches: 12. Germline V gene lookup returns CDR1 DFQATT and CDR2 SNEGSKA (reference sequence). The length of the CDR3 is 13 residues. The CDR3 region has the DNA TGCAGTGCGAAGACAGGGCCAGCTATCGGCTACACCTTC. Protein sequence: CSAKTGPAIGYTF.

A few counts support this clonotype. The chain couples TRBV28 to TRBJ2-7, with D tentatively TRBD2 (5 bases). The CDR3 runs to 13 residues. V dropped 3 bases and J dropped 0 bases, with 6 bases sitting between them. Germline CDR1 MDHEN, CDR2 SYDVKM. The DNA of the CDR3 is TGTGCCAGCAGTTTTAGCGTCTCCTACGAGCAGTACTTC. Translation: CASSFSVSYEQYF.

The rearrangement links TRBV20-1 to TRBJ1-2; TRBD1 agrees at 9 bases. The V and J ends lost 0 bases and 8 bases, in that order; junction bases with no gene match: 10. Germline CDR1 reads DFQATT; CDR2 reads SNEGSKA (reference sequence). This CDR3 is 15 amino acids long. The CDR3 DNA reads TGCAGTGCTAGAGACCTACGACAGGGGGATAGCGGCTACACCTTC. This gives the protein CSARDLRQGDSGYTF.

The J gene is TRBJ2-1, the V gene TRBV11-2; D is possibly TRBD1 or TRBD2 (6 bases each). The germline gives CDR1 SGHAT, CDR2 FQNNGV. The V gene lost 0 bases and the J gene lost 4 bases, with 19 bases spanning the gap. This CDR3 contains 18 residues. For the CDR3, the DNA is TGTGCCAGCAGCTTAGACCCGAACCGGGGGCTCTTATACAATGAGCAGTTCTTC. Translating it yields CASSLDPNRGLLYNEQFF.